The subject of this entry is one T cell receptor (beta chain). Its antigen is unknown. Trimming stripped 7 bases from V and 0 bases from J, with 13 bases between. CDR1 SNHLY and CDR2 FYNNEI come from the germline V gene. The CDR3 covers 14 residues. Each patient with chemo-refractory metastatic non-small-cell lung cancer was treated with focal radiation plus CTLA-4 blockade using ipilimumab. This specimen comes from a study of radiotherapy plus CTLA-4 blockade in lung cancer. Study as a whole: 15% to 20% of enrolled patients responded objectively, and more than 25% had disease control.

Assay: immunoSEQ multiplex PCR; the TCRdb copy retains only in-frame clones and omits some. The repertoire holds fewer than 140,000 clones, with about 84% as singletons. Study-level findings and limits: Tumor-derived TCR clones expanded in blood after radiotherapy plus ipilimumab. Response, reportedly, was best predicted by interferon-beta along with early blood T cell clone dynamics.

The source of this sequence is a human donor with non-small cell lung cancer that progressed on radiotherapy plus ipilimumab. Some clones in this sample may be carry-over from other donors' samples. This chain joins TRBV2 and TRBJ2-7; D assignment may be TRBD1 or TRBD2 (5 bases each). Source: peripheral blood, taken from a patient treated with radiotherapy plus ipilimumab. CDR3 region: CASTGTVGSYEQYF. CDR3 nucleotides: TGTGCCAGCACTGGGACGGTGGGCTCCTACGAGCAGTACTTC. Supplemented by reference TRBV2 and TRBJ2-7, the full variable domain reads EPEVTQTPSHQVTQMGQEVILRCVPISNHLYFYWYRQILGQKVEFLVSFYNNEISEKSEIFDDQFSVERPDGSNFTLKIRSTKLEDSAMYFCASTGTVGSYEQYFGPGTRLTVT.